Shown below are 8 T cell receptor beta chains from a single sample sequenced in a study of T cells in Graves' hyperthyroidism and ophthalmopathy. Researchers took RNA transcripts and amplified the TCR beta CDR3 regions from them. The TCR CDR3 first-round RT-PCR relied on the HTBI primer set. One entry per CDR3 protein results from TCRdb running MiXCR on the multiplex PCR reads. The data hold fewer than 650,000 distinct CDR3 sequences, with approximately 15% observed a single time. Sequencing used blood. Receptors were obtained from a woman under 30 with Graves' ophthalmopathy.

The chain recombines TRBV20-1 with TRBJ2-3; TRBD2 aligns across 9 bases. Losses at the gene ends were 5 bases for V and 2 bases for J; bases not matched to a gene: 5. Germline values: CDR1 DFQATT, CDR2 SNEGSKA (reference sequence). The CDR3 covers 14 residues. In nucleotides, the CDR3 is TGCAGTGCTTCTAGCGGGGCCCCCACAGATACGCAGTATTTT. Its protein is CSASSGAPTDTQYF.

This clonotype has more than one count but fewer than ten. The chain recombines TRBV24-1 with TRBJ2-2, with D uncertain. The CDR3 is 14 residues long. V was shortened by 4 bases and J by 3 bases, with 8 bases between the two germline ends. CDR1 KGHDR and CDR2 SFDVKD come from the germline V gene. CDR3 DNA: TGTGCCACCAGTGAGCATATAGACACCGGGGAGCTGTTTTTT. Protein sequence: CATSEHIDTGELFF.

This clonotype appeared a few times. CDR3 nucleotide sequence: TGTGCCAGCAGCTCCGAGAGGCAGACAACTAATGAAAAACTGTTTTTT. It yields the protein CASSSERQTTNEKLFF. The rearrangement links TRBV7-9 to TRBJ1-4; D is unresolved. CDR1 SEHNR and CDR2 FQNEAQ come from the germline V gene (reference sequence). Trimming stripped 4 bases from V and 0 bases from J, with 12 bases between. The CDR3 sequence is 16 residues long.

The chain links TRBV29-1 to TRBJ2-7; 9 bases agree with TRBD2. Germline assignment: CDR1 SQVTM and CDR2 ANQGSEA. This CDR3 spans 17 amino acids. With V trimmed by 5 bases and J by 2 bases, 16 bases remained unmatched. CDR3 in amino acids: CSVSGSGSIGPAYEQYF. CDR3 DNA: TGCAGCGTTTCGGGTAGCGGGAGCATAGGTCCAGCCTACGAGCAGTACTTC.

This clonotype turned up a few times. The J gene is TRBJ1-6, the V gene TRBV20-1; the D is unclear. Germline CDR1 is DFQATT and CDR2 is SNEGSKA (reference sequence). The CDR3 sequence is 11 residues long. V lost 5 bases and J 9 bases, leaving 8 bases between the germline ends. CDR3 in amino acids: CSAPQGSPLHF. The CDR3 DNA follows: TGCAGTGCTCCCCAAGGTTCACCCCTCCACTTT.

In this sample, this clonotype turned up a few times. CDR3 in DNA: TGTGCCAGCACTAGGGCCCTTGGATCGGTTAGAAACACTGAAGCTTTCTTT. As protein: CASTRALGSVRNTEAFF. The J gene is TRBJ1-1, the V gene TRBV6-1, with D hard to call. The V gene lost 7 bases and the J gene lost 2 bases, with 23 bases spanning the gap. This CDR3 has 17 residues. Looked up from germline, CDR1 is MNHNS and CDR2 is SASEGT.

The V call is TRBV24-1, the J call TRBJ1-2; D is possibly TRBD1 (6 bases). Germline lookup yields CDR1 KGHDR and CDR2 SFDVKD. This CDR3 is 11 amino acids long. V shed 7 bases and J shed 6 bases, with 8 bases lying between them. The CDR3 spells CATRAGDGYTF. For the CDR3, the DNA is TGTGCCACCAGAGCAGGGGATGGCTACACCTTC.

This clonotype was recorded many times. The genes are TRBV6-5 and TRBJ2-1, with TRBD2 matching over 9 bases. Unmatched junction bases numbered 1, after V lost 0 bases and J lost 1 base. Germline values: CDR1 MNHEY, CDR2 SVGAGI. This CDR3 has 16 residues. CDR3 in amino acids: CASSYSSGRSYNEQFF. The CDR3 region has the DNA TGTGCCAGCAGTTACTCCAGCGGGAGGTCCTACAATGAGCAGTTCTTC.